This T cell receptor beta chain stems from a study of cytotoxic CD8 clonotypes in ibrutinib-treated CLL. For the study at large: By median around 70 months, about twelve had progressed and 14 stayed remitted; responses had been 2 complete and roughly 24 partial. Treatment had run for a median approximately eleven months, range 6 to 36, when response samples were taken. Regarding the study as a whole: Public clonotypes occurred uncommonly; on treatment, they contracted or remained stable.

Clones were sequenced by immunoSEQ multiplex PCR, and TCRdb holds only the in-frame ones, with some missing. The sample lists roughly 42,000 clones, roughly 65% seen once, with 6.5% to 8% in the top ten. Per the germline V gene, CDR1 is SQVTM and CDR2 is ANQGSEA. V lost 4 bases, J lost 6 bases, and 19 bases lay in between. The CDR3 is 15 amino acids. On this clone itself: Its antigen remains unknown.

The source is a human donor with chronic lymphocytic leukemia. The chain links TRBV29-1 to TRBJ2-1; possibly TRBD1 for D (6 bases). The sample in question was PBMCs, obtained at disease progression, from a patient treated with ibrutinib. Here the CDR3 reads CSVGDTGYRPNEQFF. The CDR3 coding sequence is TGCAGCGTTGGAGATACAGGGTACCGACCCAATGAGCAGTTCTTC.